This T cell receptor (beta chain) was retrieved from a study of long-term antiretroviral therapy in people with HIV. The cryopreserved samples used held roughly 0.95-10 million PBMC prior to extraction of DNA. Running of the v3.0 immunoSEQ assay took place at survey level. The data were produced by immunoSEQ multiplex PCR, yet TCRdb's version contains in-frame clones alone and is incomplete. The sample contains tens of thousands of clones, roughly 79% of which appear only once. This sample comprised unsorted PBMCs, obtained 3 years after starting antiretroviral therapy. The receptor was derived from a man over 45 with HIV.

The CDR3 spells CASSEKSPGQTNTIYF. Written as DNA, the CDR3 is TGTGCCAGCAGTGAAAAAAGCCCGGGACAGACAAACACCATATATTTT. The rearrangement uses TRBV25-1 and TRBJ1-3, with 7 bases lining up with TRBD1. Germline values: CDR1 MGHDK, CDR2 SYGVNS. The J segment lost 6 bases and the V segment lost 2 bases, leaving 10 bases of the junction unmatched. The CDR3 contains 16 residues.